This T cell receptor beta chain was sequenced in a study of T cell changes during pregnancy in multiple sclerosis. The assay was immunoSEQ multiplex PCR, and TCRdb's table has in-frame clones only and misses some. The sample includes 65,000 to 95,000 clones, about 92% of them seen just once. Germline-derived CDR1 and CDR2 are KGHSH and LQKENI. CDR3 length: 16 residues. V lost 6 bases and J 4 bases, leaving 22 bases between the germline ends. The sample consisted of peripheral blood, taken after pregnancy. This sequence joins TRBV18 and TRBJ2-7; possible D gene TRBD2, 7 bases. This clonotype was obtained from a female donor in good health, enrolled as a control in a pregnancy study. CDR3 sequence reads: CASSEPGRGSSYEQYF. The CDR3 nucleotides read TGTGCCAGCTCCGAACCGGGGAGGGGGTCTTCGTACGAGCAGTACTTC.